Below are 3 T cell receptor beta chains sequenced from a single sample in a study of blood T cell repertoires in COVID-19. Sequencing was performed with immunoSEQ multiplex PCR; in TCRdb, only in-frame clones are kept and a portion is missing. The repertoire includes around 200,000 clones, approximately 87% of them detected once, and about 0.96% sits in the top ten. Sequences were obtained from peripheral blood. The receptors shown here come from a woman between 18 and 30 years old who had recovered from COVID-19.

V is TRBV7-3 and J is TRBJ1-5, with a possible D match to TRBD1 (5 bases). Germline CDR1 is SGHTA and CDR2 is FQGTGA. The length of the CDR3 is 18 residues. The V end lost 1 base, the J end lost 3 bases, and 19 bases lay between the germline ends. CDR3 sequence reads: CASSLKVSTSDNNQPQHF. DNA for the CDR3: TGTGCCAGCAGCTTAAAGGTTTCTACATCGGACAACAATCAGCCCCAGCATTTT. Combining the CDR3 with reference TRBV7-3 and TRBJ1-5 gives the whole variable domain GAGVSQTPSNKVTEKGKYVELRCDPISGHTALYWYRQSLGQGPEFLIYFQGTGAADDSGLPNDRFFAVRPEGSVSTLKIQRTERGDSAVYLCASSLKVSTSDNNQPQHFGDGTRLSIL.

The genes are TRBV5-1 and TRBJ2-2; the match to TRBD1 covers 8 bases. This CDR3 comprises 15 residues. CDR1 SGHRS and CDR2 YFSETQ come from the germline V gene. The V segment lost 4 bases and the J segment 4 bases; nucleotides outside the gene matches: 6. For the CDR3, the DNA is TGCGCCAGCAGCCCACAGGGGGAAGTCACCGGGGAGCTGTTTTTT. Amino acids: CASSPQGEVTGELFF.

The chain recombines TRBV25-1 with TRBJ1-1; the D is unclear. The length of the CDR3 is 14 residues. V lost 9 bases and J lost 2, with 16 bases in between. Germline V gene lookup returns CDR1 MGHDK and CDR2 SYGVNS. CDR3 DNA: TGTGCCAGGATCTTACACGGGATTAACACTGAAGCTTTCTTT. It codes for CARILHGINTEAFF.